The clone carrying this TCR beta chain was observed at least ten times. Its antigen remains unknown. The data belong to a study of early T cells in non-severe SARS-CoV-2 infection. This CDR3 spans 13 amino acids. Germline V lookup: CDR1 LNHDA, CDR2 SQIVND (reference sequence). V trimming: 6 bases; J trimming: 6 bases; junction bases outside the gene matches: 5. Overall study findings and caveats: Lookups in VDJdb leaned toward anti-spike CD8 responses and missed private and CD4 specificities.

The TCR library protocol was used to attach unique molecular identifiers. These identifiers were attached to individual cDNA molecules. TCRdb analysed the 5' RACE reads with MiXCR anew, one entry per CDR3 protein. Among tens of thousands of distinct CDR3 sequences listed, around 6.5% were seen once. This receptor was taken from an adult who was a healthcare worker with PCR-confirmed SARS-CoV-2 infection or an uninfected control (not recorded which). The genes are TRBV19 and TRBJ2-7, with 10 bases lining up with TRBD1. The sample consisted of whole blood. CDR3 amino acids: CASSAGQGSEQYF. CDR3 bases: TGTGCCAGTAGCGCGGGACAGGGGAGCGAGCAGTACTTC.